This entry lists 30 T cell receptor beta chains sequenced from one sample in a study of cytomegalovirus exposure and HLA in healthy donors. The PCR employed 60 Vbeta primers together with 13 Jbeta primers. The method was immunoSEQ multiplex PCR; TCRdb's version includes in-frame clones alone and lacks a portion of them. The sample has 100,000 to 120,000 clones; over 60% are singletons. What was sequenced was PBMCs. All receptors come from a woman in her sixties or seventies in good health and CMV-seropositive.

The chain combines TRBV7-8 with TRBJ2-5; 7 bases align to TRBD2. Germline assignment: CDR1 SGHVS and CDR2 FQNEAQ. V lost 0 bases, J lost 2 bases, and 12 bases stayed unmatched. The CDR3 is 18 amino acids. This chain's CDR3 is CASSLAAGEGWDQETQYF. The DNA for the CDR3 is TGTGCCAGCAGCTTAGCGGCGGGAGAAGGTTGGGATCAAGAGACCCAGTACTTC.

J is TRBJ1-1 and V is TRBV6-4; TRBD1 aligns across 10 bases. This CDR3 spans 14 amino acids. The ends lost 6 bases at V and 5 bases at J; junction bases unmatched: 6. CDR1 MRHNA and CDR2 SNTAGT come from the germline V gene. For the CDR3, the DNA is TGTGCCAGCAGCCAGACAGGGGGCTCAACTGAAGCTTTCTTT. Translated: CASSQTGGSTEAFF.

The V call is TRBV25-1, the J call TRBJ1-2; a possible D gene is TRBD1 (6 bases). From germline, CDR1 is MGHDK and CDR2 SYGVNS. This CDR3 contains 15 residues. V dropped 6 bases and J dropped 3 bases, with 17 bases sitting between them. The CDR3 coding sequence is TGTGCCAGCAGCCTAACAGGGTTGGGTGACTATGGCTACACCTTC. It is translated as CASSLTGLGDYGYTF.

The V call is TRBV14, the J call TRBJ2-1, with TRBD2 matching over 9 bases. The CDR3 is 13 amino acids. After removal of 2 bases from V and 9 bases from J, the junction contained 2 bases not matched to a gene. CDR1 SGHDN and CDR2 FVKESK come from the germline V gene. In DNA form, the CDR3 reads TGTGCCAGCAGCCAAAATAGCGGGAGTGAGCAGTTCTTC. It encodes CASSQNSGSEQFF. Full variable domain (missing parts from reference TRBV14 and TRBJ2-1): EAGVTQFPSHSVIEKGQTVTLRCDPISGHDNLYWYRRVMGKEIKFLLHFVKESKQDESGMPNNRFLAERTGGTYSTLKVQPAELEDSGVYFCASSQNSGSEQFFGPGTRLTVL.

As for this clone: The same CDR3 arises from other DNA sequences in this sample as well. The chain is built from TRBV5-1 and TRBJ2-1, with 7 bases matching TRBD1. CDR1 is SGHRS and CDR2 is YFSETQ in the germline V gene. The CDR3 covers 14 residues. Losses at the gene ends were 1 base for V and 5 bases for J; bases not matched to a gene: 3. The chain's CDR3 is CASSLSGTDNEQFF. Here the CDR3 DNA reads TGCGCCAGCAGCTTGAGTGGGACAGACAATGAGCAGTTCTTC.

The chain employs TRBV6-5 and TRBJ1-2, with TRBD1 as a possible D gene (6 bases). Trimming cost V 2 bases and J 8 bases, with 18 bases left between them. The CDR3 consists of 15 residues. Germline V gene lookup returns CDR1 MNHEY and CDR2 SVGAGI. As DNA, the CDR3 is TGTGCCAGCAGTTACGGGGGGGCGCAGGGATTAGGCTACACCTTC. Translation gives CASSYGGAQGLGYTF.

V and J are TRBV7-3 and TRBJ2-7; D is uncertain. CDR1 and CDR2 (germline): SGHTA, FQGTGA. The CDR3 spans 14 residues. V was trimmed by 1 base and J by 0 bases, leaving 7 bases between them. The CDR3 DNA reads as TGTGCCAGCAGCTTAAGTCAGGCCTCCTACGAGCAGTACTTC. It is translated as CASSLSQASYEQYF. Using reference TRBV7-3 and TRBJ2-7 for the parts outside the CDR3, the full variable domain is GAGVSQTPSNKVTEKGKYVELRCDPISGHTALYWYRQSLGQGPEFLIYFQGTGAADDSGLPNDRFFAVRPEGSVSTLKIQRTERGDSAVYLCASSLSQASYEQYFGPGTRLTVT.

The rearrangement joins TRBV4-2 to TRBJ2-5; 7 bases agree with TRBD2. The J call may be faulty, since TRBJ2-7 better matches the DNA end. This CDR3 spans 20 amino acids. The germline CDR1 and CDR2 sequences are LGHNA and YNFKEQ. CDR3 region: CASSQDHPPGGAGASYEQYF. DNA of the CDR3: TGTGCCAGCAGCCAAGATCACCCTCCGGGTGGCGCGGGAGCCTCCTACGAGCAGTACTTC.

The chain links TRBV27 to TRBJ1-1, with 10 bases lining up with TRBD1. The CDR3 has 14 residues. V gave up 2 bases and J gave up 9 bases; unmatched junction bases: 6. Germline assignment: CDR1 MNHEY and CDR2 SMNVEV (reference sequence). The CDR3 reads CASSLDRQGAKAFF. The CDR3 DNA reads TGTGCCAGCAGTTTAGACAGACAGGGGGCAAAAGCTTTCTTT.

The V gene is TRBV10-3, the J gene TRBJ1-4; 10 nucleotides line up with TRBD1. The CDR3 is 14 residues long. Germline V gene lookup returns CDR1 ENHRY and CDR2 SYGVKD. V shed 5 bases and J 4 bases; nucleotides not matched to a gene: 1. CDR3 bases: TGTGCCATCAGTAGGACAGGGGGTAATGAAAAACTGTTTTTT. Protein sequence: CAISRTGGNEKLFF.

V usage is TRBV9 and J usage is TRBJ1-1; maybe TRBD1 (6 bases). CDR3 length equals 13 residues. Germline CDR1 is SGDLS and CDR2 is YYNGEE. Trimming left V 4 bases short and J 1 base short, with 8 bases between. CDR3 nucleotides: TGTGCCAGCAGCCTACAGGGGAACACTGAAGCTTTCTTT. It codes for CASSLQGNTEAFF.

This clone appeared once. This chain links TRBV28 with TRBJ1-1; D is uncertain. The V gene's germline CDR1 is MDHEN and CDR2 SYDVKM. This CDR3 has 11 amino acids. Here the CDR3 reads CATGFKTEAFF. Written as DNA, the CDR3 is TGTGCAACGGGATTCAAGACTGAAGCTTTCTTT.

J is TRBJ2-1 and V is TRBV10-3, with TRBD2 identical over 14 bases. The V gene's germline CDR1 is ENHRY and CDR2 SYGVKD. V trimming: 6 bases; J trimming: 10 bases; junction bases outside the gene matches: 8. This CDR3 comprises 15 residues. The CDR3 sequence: CAISRLAGGLYEQFF. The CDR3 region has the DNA TGTGCCATCAGCCGACTAGCGGGAGGGCTCTACGAGCAGTTCTTC.

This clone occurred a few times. The CDR3 DNA sequence: TGTGCCAGCAGTGACTCGAGACAGCCACCCCACCCAGATGTGAACACTGAAGCTTTCTTT. Protein product: CASSDSRQPPHPDVNTEAFF. The chain couples TRBV6-4 to TRBJ1-1; perhaps TRBD1 as D (5 bases). This CDR3 has 20 residues. CDR1 MRHNA and CDR2 SNTAGT come from the germline V gene. V lost 0 bases, J lost 0 bases, and 23 bases lay in between.

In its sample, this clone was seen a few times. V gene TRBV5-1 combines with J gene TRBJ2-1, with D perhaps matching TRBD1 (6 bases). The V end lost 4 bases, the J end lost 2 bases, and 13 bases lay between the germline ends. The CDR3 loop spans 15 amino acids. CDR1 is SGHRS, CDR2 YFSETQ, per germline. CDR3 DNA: TGCGCCAGCAGCCTCAGGGGTCCAACCTACAATGAGCAGTTCTTC. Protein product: CASSLRGPTYNEQFF.

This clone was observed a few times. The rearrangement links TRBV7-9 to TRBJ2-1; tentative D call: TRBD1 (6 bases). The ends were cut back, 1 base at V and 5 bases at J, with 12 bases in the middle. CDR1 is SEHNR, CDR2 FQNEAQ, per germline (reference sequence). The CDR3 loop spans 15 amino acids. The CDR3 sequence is CASSLVAGANNEQFF. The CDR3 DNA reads TGTGCCAGCAGCTTAGTGGCAGGGGCTAACAATGAGCAGTTCTTC.

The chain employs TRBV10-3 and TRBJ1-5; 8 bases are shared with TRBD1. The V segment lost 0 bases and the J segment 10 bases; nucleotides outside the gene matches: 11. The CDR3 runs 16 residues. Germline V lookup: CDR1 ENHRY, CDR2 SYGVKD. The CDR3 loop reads CAISESTRGTGAPQHF. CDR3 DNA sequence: TGTGCCATCAGTGAGTCGACGAGGGGGACAGGCGCTCCCCAGCATTTT.

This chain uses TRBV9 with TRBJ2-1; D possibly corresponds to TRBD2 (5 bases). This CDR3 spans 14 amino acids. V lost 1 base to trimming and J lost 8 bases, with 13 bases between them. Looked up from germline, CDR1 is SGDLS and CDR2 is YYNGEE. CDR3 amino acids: CASSVLGGSDEQFF. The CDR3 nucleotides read TGTGCCAGCAGCGTACTGGGTGGGAGCGATGAGCAGTTCTTC.

The CDR3 bases are TGTGCCAGCAGTGAATATGGTCCTAGCGGCACCACAGATACGCAGTATTTT. Translated, it gives CASSEYGPSGTTDTQYF. The chain joins TRBV25-1 to TRBJ2-3; 7 positions agree with TRBD2. This CDR3 is built from 17 residues. CDR1 is MGHDK and CDR2 is SYGVNS in the germline V gene. With 0 bases clipped from V and 2 bases from J, the junction kept 8 bases outside the gene matches. Supplemented by reference TRBV25-1 and TRBJ2-3, the full variable domain reads EADIYQTPRYLVIGTGKKITLECSQTMGHDKMYWYQQDPGMELHLIHYSYGVNSTEKGDLSSESTVSRIRTEHFPLTLESARPSHTSQYLCASSEYGPSGTTDTQYFGPGTRLTVL.

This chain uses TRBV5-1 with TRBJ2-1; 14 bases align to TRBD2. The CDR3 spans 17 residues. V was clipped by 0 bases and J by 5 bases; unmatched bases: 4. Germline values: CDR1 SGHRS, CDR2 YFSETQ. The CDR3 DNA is TGCGCCAGCAGCTTGGGAGGGACTAGCGGGGGAAACAATGAGCAGTTCTTC. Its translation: CASSLGGTSGGNNEQFF.

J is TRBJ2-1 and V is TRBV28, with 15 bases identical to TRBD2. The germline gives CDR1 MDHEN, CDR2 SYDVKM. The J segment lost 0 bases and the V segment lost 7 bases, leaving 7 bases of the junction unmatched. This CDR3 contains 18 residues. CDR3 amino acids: CASIGLAGGASSYNEQFF. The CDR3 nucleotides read TGTGCCAGCATTGGACTAGCGGGAGGGGCCAGCTCCTACAATGAGCAGTTCTTC.

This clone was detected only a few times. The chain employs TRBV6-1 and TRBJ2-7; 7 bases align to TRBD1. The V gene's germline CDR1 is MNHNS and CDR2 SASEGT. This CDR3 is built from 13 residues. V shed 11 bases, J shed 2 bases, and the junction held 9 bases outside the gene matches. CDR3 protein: CAATGANTYEQYF. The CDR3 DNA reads TGTGCCGCTACAGGGGCTAACACCTACGAGCAGTACTTC.

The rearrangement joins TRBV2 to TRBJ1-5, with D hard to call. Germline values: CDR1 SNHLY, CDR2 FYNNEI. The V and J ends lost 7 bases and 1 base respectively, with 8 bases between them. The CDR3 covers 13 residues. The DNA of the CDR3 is TGTGCCAGCACGATACAAAGCAATCAGCCCCAGCATTTT. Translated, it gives CASTIQSNQPQHF.

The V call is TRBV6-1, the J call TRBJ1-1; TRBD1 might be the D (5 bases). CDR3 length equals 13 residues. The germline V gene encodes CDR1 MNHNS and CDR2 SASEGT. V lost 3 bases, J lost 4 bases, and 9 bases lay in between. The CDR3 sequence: CASSELGATEAFF. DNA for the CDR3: TGTGCCAGCAGTGAGTTAGGGGCCACTGAAGCTTTCTTT.

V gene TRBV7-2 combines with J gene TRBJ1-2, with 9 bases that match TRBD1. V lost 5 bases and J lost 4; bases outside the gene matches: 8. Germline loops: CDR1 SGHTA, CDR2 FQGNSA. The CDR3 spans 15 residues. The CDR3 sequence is CASSARTGDTYGYTF. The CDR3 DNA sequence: TGTGCCAGCAGCGCCAGGACAGGGGATACCTATGGCTACACCTTC.

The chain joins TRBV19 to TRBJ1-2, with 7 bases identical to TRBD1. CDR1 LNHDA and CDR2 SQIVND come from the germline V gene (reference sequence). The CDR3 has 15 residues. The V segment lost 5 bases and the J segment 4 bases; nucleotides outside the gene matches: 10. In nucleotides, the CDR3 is TGTGCCAGTAGTCCAACTGACAGGGCGTCCTATGGCTACACCTTC. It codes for CASSPTDRASYGYTF.

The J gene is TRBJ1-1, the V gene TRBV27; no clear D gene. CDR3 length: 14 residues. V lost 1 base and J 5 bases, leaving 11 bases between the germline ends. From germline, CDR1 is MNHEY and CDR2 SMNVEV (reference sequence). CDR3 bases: TGTGCCAGCAGTTTATGGGCCGGGAGAACTGAAGCTTTCTTT. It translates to CASSLWAGRTEAFF.

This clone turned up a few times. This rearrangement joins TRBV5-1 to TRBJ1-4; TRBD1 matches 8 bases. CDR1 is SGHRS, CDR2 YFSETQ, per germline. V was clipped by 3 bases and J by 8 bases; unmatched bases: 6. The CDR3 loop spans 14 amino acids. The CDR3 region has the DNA TGCGCCAGCAGCTCGATAACAGGGGGAGAAAAACTGTTTTTT. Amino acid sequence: CASSSITGGEKLFF. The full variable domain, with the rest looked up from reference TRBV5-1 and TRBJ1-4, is KAGVTQTPRYLIKTRGQQVTLSCSPISGHRSVSWYQQTPGQGLQFLFEYFSETQRNKGNFPGRFSGRQFSNSRSEMNVSTLELGDSALYLCASSSITGGEKLFFGSGTQLSVL.

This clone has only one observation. DNA for the CDR3: TGCGCCAGCAGCACGCGGACTAGCCAAGAGACCCAGTACTTC. Residues: CASSTRTSQETQYF. The rearrangement joins TRBV5-1 to TRBJ2-5, with 7 bases identical to TRBD2. Germline V gene lookup returns CDR1 SGHRS and CDR2 YFSETQ. Trimming cost V 4 bases and J 1 base; bases outside gene matches: 4. The CDR3 has 14 amino acids.

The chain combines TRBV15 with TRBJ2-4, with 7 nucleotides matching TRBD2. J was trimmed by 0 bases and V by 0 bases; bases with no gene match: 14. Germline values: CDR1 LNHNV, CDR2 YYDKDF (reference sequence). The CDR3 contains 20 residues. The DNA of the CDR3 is TGTGCCACCAGCAGAGACCGAGCGGGACCCATAGGGGTAGCCAAAAACATTCAGTACTTC. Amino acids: CATSRDRAGPIGVAKNIQYF.